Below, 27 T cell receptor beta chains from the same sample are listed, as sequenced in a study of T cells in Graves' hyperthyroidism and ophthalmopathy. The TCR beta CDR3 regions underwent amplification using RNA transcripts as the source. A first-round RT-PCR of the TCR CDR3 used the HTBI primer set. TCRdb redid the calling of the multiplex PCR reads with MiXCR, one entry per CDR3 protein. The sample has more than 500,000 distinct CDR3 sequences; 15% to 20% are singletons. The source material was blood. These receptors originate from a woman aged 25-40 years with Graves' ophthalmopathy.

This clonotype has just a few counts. The CDR3, as DNA: TGTGCCAGTCTTCGGACAGGGGGCGCCTACGAGCAGTACTTC. Protein product: CASLRTGGAYEQYF. The genes are TRBV27 and TRBJ2-7, with TRBD1 matching 11 bases. This CDR3 has 14 residues. The ends lost 9 bases at V and 2 bases at J; junction bases unmatched: 6. Germline CDR1 is MNHEY and CDR2 is SMNVEV (reference sequence).

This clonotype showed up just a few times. The CDR3 region is CASSRGRSYGYTF. The CDR3 region has the DNA TGTGCCAGTAGTCGGGGACGGAGCTATGGCTACACCTTC. V usage is TRBV19 and J usage is TRBJ1-2; possible D gene TRBD1, 5 bases. The CDR3 totals 13 residues. The V end lost 5 bases, the J end lost 4 bases, and 11 bases lay between the germline ends. CDR1 and CDR2 (germline): LNHDA, SQIVND (reference sequence).

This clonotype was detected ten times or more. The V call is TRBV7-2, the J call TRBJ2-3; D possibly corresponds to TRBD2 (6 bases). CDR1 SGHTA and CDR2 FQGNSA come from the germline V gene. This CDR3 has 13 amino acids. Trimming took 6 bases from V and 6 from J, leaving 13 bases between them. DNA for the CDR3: TGTGCCAGCAGTATAGAGGCGGGGGATACGCAGTATTTT. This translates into CASSIEAGDTQYF.

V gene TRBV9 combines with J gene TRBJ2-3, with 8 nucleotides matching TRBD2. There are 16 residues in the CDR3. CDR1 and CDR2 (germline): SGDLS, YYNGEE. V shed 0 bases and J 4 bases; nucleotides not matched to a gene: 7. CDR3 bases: TGTGCCAGCAGCGTAGGGGGACTAGTCGGCCCAGATACGCAGTATTTT. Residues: CASSVGGLVGPDTQYF.

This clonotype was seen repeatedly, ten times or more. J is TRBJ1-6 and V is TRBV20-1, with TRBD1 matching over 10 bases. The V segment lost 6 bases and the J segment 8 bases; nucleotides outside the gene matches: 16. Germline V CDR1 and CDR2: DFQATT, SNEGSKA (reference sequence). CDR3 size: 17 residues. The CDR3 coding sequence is TGCAGTGCGCGTCTCCGGGACAGGGGTACTTTATATTCACCCCTCCACTTT. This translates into CSARLRDRGTLYSPLHF.

This CDR3 is CASSPGLAGGQDEQFF. The DNA of the CDR3 is TGTGCCAGCAGTCCGGGACTAGCGGGAGGGCAGGATGAGCAGTTCTTC. J is TRBJ2-1 and V is TRBV6-2 or TRBV6-3; 16 bases agree with TRBD2. The CDR3 is made up of 16 amino acids. Looked up from germline, CDR1 is MNHEY and CDR2 is SVGEGT. The V gene end was trimmed by 5 bases and the J gene end by 8 bases; junction bases not matched to a gene: 6.

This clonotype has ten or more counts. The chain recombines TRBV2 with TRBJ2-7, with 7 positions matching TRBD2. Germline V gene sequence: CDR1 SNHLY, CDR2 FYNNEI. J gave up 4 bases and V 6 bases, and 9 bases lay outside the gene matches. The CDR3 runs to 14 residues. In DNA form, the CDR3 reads TGTGCCAGCAGGGGTTGGCGGGAGTATTACGAGCAGTACTTC. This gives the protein CASRGWREYYEQYF.

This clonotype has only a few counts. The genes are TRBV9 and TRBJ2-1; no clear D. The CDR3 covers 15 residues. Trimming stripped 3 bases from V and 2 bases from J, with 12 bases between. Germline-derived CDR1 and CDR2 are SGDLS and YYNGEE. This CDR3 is CASSGTSRTYNEQFF. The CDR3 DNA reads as TGTGCCAGCAGCGGGACGAGCCGTACCTACAATGAGCAGTTCTTC.

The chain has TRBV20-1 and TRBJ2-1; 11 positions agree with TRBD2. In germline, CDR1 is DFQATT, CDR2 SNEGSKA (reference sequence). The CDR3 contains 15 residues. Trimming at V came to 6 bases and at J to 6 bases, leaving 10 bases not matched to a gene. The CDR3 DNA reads TGCAGTGCCTCGAGACTAGCGGGAACGGGCAATGAGCAGTTCTTC. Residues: CSASRLAGTGNEQFF.

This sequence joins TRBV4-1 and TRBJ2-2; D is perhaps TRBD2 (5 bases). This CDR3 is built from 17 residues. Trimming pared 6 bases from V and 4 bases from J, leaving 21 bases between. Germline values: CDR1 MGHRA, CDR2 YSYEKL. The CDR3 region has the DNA TGCGCCAGCAGTCATACTTCGAAAAGCGGAAGCACCGGGGAGCTGTTTTTT. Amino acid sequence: CASSHTSKSGSTGELFF.

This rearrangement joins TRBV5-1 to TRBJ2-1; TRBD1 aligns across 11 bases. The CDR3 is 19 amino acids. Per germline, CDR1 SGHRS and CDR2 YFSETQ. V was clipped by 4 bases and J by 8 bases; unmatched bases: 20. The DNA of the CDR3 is TGCGCCAGCAGCCAGACCGGGACAGGGGGTCGGCTAGCGTTAGATGAGCAGTTCTTC. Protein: CASSQTGTGGRLALDEQFF.

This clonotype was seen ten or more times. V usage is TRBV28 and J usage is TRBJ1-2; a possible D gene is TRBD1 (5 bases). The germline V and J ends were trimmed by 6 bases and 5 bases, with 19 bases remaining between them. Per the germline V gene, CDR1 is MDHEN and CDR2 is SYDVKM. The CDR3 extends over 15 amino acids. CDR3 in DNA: TGTGCCAGCAGCAGGGTTTCCCGACCCGAGTATGGCTACACCTTC. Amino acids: CASSRVSRPEYGYTF.

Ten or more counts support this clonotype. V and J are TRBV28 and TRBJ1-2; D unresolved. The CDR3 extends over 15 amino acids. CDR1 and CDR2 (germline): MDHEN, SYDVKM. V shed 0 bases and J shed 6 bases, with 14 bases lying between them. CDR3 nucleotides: TGTGCCAGCAGTTTATGGGAGGGAGAGGATGATGGCTACACCTTC. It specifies CASSLWEGEDDGYTF.

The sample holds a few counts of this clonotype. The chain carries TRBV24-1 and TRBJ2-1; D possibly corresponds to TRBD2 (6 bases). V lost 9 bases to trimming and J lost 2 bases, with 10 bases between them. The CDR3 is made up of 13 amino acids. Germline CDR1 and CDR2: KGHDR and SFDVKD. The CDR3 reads CATEEGPYNEQFF. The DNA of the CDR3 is TGTGCCACCGAGGAGGGGCCCTACAATGAGCAGTTCTTC.

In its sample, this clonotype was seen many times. DNA for the CDR3: TGTGCCATCAGTGACCGGGGGGGGAGCTCCTACAATGAGCAGTTCTTC. This gives the protein CAISDRGGSSYNEQFF. V gene TRBV10-3 combines with J gene TRBJ2-1; 8 bases line up with TRBD2. After removal of 3 bases from V and 0 bases from J, the junction contained 4 bases not matched to a gene. CDR3 length: 16 residues. Germline lookup yields CDR1 ENHRY and CDR2 SYGVKD.

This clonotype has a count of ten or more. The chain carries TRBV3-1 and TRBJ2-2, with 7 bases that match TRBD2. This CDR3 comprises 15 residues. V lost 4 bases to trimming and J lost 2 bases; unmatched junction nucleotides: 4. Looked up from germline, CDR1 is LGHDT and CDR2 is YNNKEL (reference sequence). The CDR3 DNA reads TGTGCCAGCAGCCGTCTAGCGGAAAACACCGGGGAGCTGTTTTTT. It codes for CASSRLAENTGELFF.

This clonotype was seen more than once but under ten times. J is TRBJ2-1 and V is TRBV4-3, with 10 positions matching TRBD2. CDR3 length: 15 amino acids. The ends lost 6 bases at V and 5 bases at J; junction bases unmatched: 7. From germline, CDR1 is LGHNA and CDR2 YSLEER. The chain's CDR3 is CASSHGLAVNNEQFF. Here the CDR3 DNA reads TGCGCCAGCAGTCACGGACTAGCGGTAAACAATGAGCAGTTCTTC.

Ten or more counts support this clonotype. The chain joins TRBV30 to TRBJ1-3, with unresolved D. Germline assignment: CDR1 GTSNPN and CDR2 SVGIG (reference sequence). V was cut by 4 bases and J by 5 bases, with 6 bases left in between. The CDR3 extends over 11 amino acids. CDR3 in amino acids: CAWTERNTIYF. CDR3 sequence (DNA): TGTGCCTGGACGGAAAGAAACACCATATATTTT.

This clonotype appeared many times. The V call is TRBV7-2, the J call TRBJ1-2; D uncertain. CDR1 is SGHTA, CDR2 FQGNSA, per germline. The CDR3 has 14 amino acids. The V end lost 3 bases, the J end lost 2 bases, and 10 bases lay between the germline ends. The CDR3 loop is CASSFSGRNYGYTF. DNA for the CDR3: TGTGCCAGCAGCTTCTCGGGCAGGAACTATGGCTACACCTTC.

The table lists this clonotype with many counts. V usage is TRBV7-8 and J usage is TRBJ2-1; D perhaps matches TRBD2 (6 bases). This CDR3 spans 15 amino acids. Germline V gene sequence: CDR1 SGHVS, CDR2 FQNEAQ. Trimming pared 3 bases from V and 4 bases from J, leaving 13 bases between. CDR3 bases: TGTGCCAGCAGCTTCCCCGGGACTCCTTACAATGAGCAGTTCTTC. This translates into CASSFPGTPYNEQFF.

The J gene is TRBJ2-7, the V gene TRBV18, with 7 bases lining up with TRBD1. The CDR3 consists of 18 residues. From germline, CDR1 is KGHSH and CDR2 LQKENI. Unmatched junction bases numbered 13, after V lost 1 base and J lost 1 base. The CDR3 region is CASSPLSPTGVGSYEQYF. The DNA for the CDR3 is TGTGCCAGCTCACCACTCTCTCCTACAGGGGTGGGATCCTACGAGCAGTACTTC.

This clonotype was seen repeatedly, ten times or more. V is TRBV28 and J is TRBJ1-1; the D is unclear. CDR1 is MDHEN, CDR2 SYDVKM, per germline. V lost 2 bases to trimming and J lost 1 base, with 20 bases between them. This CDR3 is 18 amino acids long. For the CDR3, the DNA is TGTGCCAGCAGTTTAATATCTGCCATTACCTCTGGGAACACTGAAGCTTTCTTT. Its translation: CASSLISAITSGNTEAFF.

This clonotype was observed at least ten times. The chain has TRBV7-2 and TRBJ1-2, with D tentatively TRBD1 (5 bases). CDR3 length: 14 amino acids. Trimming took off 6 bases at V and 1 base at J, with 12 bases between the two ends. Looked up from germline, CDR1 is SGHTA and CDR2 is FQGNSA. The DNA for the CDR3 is TGTGCCAGCAGTGCTATTGGGGGTAACTATGGCTACACCTTC. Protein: CASSAIGGNYGYTF.

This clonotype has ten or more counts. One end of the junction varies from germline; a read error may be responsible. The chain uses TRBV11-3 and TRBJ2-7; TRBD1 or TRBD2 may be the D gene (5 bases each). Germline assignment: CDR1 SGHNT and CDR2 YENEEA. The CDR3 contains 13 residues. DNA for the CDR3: TGCGCCAGCAGCCATCGGGTGGGGGACGAGCAGTACTTC. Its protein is CASSHRVGDEQYF.

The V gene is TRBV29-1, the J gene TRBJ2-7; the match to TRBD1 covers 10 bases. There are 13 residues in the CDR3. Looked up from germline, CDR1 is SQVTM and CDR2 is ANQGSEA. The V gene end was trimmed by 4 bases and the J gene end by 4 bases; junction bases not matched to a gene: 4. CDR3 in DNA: TGCAGCGTTGCCCGGGACAGGGGTTACGAGCAGTACTTC. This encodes CSVARDRGYEQYF.

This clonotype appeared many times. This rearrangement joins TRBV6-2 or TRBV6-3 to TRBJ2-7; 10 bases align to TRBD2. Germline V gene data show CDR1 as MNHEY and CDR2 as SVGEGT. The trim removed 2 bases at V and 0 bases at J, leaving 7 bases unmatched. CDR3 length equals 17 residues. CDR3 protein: CASSYPSASGSSYEQYF. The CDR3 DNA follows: TGTGCCAGCAGTTACCCCTCTGCTAGCGGGAGCTCCTACGAGCAGTACTTC.

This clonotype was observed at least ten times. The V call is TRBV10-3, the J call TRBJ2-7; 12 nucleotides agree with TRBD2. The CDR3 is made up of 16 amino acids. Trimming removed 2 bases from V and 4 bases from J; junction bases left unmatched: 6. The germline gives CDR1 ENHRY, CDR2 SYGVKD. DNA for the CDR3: TGTGCCATCAGTGAGACATTGACTAGCGGGAGTTACGAGCAGTACTTC. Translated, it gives CAISETLTSGSYEQYF.